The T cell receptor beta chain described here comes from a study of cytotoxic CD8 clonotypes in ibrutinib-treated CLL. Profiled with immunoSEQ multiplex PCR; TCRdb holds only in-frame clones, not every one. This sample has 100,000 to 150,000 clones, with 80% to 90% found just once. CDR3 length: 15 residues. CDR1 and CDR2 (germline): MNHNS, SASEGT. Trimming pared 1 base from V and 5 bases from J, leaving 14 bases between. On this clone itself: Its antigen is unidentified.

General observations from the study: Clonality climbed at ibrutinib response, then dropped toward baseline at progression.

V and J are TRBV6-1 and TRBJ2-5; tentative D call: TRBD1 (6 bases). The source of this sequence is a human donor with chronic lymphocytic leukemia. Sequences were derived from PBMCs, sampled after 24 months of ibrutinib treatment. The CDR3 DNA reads TGTGCCAGCAGTGAAGTAGGGGGTCAGCGTGAGACCCAGTACTTC. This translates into CASSEVGGQRETQYF.